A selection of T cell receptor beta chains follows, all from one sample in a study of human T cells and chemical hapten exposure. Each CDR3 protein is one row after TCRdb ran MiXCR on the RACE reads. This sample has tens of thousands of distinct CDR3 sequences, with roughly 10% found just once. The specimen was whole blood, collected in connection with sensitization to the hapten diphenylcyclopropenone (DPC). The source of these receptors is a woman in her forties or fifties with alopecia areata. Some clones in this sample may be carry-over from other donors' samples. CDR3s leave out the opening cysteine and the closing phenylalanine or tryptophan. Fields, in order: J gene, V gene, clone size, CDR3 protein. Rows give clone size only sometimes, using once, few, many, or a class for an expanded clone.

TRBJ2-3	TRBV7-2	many	ASSPTVGRMGTDTQY
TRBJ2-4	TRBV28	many	ASSGSGLQNIQY
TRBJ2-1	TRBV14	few	ASSHGRGDYNEQF
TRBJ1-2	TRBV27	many	ASSRGTGGANYGYT
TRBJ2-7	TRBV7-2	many	ASSLWGQGSYEQY
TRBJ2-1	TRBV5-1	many	ASSSVLDRTNEQF
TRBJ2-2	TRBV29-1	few	SVEVQGGGELF
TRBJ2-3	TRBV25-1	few	ASTIQGASTDTQY
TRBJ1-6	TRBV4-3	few	ASSQDEGARSPLH
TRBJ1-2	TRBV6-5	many	ASSYSIWSGRKSNYGYT
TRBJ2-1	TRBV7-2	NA	ASSPASGRATRAYNEQF
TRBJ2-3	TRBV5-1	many	ASTRGLTDTQY
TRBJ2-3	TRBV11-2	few	ASRMPGLAGVAQY
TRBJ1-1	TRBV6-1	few	ASYPGQELNTEAF
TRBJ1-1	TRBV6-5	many	ASSPLQGEAF
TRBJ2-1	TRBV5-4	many	ASSLGDREASNEQF
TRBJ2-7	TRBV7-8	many	ASSHGGAGEQY
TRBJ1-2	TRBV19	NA	ASTDSFYGYT
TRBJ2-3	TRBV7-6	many	ASSPRATGAADTQY
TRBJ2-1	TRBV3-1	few	ASSQGEQIV
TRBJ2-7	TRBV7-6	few	ASSLGGTIYEQY
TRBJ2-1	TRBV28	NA	ASSFGSLTVAEQF
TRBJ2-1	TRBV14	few	ASSQELAGNSYNEQF